A single sample gave rise to the 11 T cell receptor beta chains below, sequenced in a study of blood T cell repertoires in COVID-19. Profiled with immunoSEQ multiplex PCR; TCRdb holds only in-frame clones, not every one. The sample consists of around 140,000 clones, about 86% of them appearing once. Source material: peripheral blood. All receptors come from a woman aged 55 to 70 with acute or convalescent COVID-19.

V gene TRBV6-1 combines with J gene TRBJ1-2, with D unresolved. The CDR3 spans 13 residues. The ends were cut back, 0 bases at V and 4 bases at J, with 6 bases in the middle. From germline, CDR1 is MNHNS and CDR2 SASEGT. The CDR3, as DNA: TGTGCCAGCAGTGAAGCGGGCAGCTATGGCTACACCTTC. Residues: CASSEAGSYGYTF.

The chain employs TRBV19 and TRBJ1-2; 7 nucleotides align to TRBD1. Germline CDR1 is LNHDA and CDR2 is SQIVND (reference sequence). CDR3 length: 12 amino acids. V dropped 3 bases and J dropped 7; count of bases not matched to a gene: 2. CDR3 DNA sequence: TGTGCCAGTAGTATCGGGACAGTTGGCTACACCTTC. Residues: CASSIGTVGYTF.

The chain links TRBV19 to TRBJ2-7; the D is unclear. The V gene's germline CDR1 is LNHDA and CDR2 SQIVND (reference sequence). Trimming left V 3 bases short and J 6 bases short, with 12 bases between. The CDR3 is 13 residues long. As DNA, the CDR3 is TGTGCCAGTAGTATTTGGGCGACCCGCGAGCAGTACTTC. As protein: CASSIWATREQYF.

This clone was recorded a few times. This sequence joins TRBV6-2 or TRBV6-3 and TRBJ2-3; TRBD2 aligns across 9 bases. CDR1 and CDR2 (germline): MNHEY, SVGEGT. Trimming cost V 3 bases and J 9 bases; bases outside gene matches: 10. The CDR3 is made up of 15 amino acids. DNA for the CDR3: TGTGCCAGCAGTTATCCGAGCGGGGGGAAGGGGACGCAGTATTTT. Amino acid sequence: CASSYPSGGKGTQYF.

The chain is built from TRBV7-2 and TRBJ2-1; D might be TRBD2 (6 bases). This CDR3 is 15 amino acids long. The germline V gene encodes CDR1 SGHTA and CDR2 FQGNSA. Between the trimmed V and J ends, which lost 1 base and 7 bases, there was a span of 14 bases. The CDR3 here is CASSLDIGAGNEQFF. CDR3 coding DNA: TGTGCCAGCAGCTTAGATATCGGAGCGGGTAATGAGCAGTTCTTC.

The rearrangement links TRBV28 to TRBJ1-6; 8 bases align to TRBD1. The germline V gene encodes CDR1 MDHEN and CDR2 SYDVKM. The V segment lost 6 bases and the J segment 12 bases; nucleotides outside the gene matches: 10. The CDR3 totals 14 residues. This CDR3 is CASREDRVWGPLHF. CDR3 coding DNA: TGTGCCAGCAGGGAGGACAGGGTCTGGGGACCCCTCCACTTT.

The chain uses TRBV28 and TRBJ1-6; unclear D gene. Germline CDR1 and CDR2: MDHEN and SYDVKM. This CDR3 has 14 residues. Deletions cut 2 bases from V and 3 bases from J, with 5 bases between. This chain's CDR3 is CASSLAGYNSPLHF. The CDR3 bases are TGTGCCAGCAGTTTAGCAGGCTATAATTCACCCCTCCACTTT.

The genes are TRBV28 and TRBJ2-3; tentatively, D is TRBD2 (6 bases). The CDR3 runs to 19 residues. Trimming shortened V by 3 bases and J by 0 bases, and 22 bases separated the two germline ends. Germline-derived CDR1 and CDR2 are MDHEN and SYDVKM. The DNA for the CDR3 is TGTGCCAGCAGTTTTCTGGTAGCCTATGGGGGGAAGAGCACAGATACGCAGTATTTT. Amino acids: CASSFLVAYGGKSTDTQYF.

This clone has just one count. J is TRBJ1-5 and V is TRBV6-6; D remains ambiguous. The CDR3 totals 14 residues. Trimming removed 7 bases at V and 0 bases at J, with 10 bases between. In germline, CDR1 is MNHNY, CDR2 SVGAGI (reference sequence). In DNA, the CDR3 is TGTGCCAGCAAGACACTAGATAGCAATCAGCCCCAGCATTTT. This sequence encodes CASKTLDSNQPQHF.

The chain combines TRBV7-3 with TRBJ2-3; 10 bases are shared with TRBD2. From germline, CDR1 is SGHTA and CDR2 FQGTGA. Unmatched junction bases numbered 7, after V lost 5 bases and J lost 5 bases. The CDR3 has 15 residues. CDR3 in DNA: TGTGCCAGCAGCCGAGCGGGGGGGCAATTAGATACGCAGTATTTT. Its translation: CASSRAGGQLDTQYF.

There are a few counts of this clone. The V call is TRBV19, the J call TRBJ2-1, with 8 bases that match TRBD1. The CDR3 is 14 amino acids. Germline loops: CDR1 LNHDA, CDR2 SQIVND (reference sequence). The V gene end was trimmed by 7 bases and the J gene end by 7 bases; junction bases not matched to a gene: 9. CDR3: CASTPQDRENEQFF. The CDR3 DNA reads as TGTGCCAGTACTCCTCAGGACAGGGAGAATGAGCAGTTCTTC. The entire variable domain, with the rest obtained from reference TRBV19 and TRBJ2-1, is as follows: DGGITQSPKYLFRKEGQNVTLSCEQNLNHDAMYWYRQDPGQGLRLIYYSQIVNDFQKGDIAEGYSVSREKKESFPLTVTSAQKNPTAFYLCASTPQDRENEQFFGPGTRLTVL.